The 23 T cell receptor beta chains below all came from one sample that was sequenced in a study of blood T cell repertoires in COVID-19. Repertoires were generated with immunoSEQ multiplex PCR, while TCRdb's copy carries only in-frame clones and drops some. The table records 92,000 or so clones, roughly 78% of them present only once. The source material was peripheral blood. The receptors here all came from a woman aged 80 or over with acute or convalescent COVID-19.

The genes are TRBV7-9 and TRBJ2-2; D is possibly TRBD2 (5 bases). With 11 bases removed from V and 2 bases from J, the gap between germline ends came to 21 bases. The CDR3 spans 16 residues. Germline lookup yields CDR1 SEHNR and CDR2 FQNEAQ (reference sequence). Written as DNA, the CDR3 is TGTGCCCTGACTCAAATAGGACTTTTAAACACCGGGGAGCTGTTTTTT. This translates into CALTQIGLLNTGELFF.

The gene calls are TRBV7-9 and TRBJ1-4, with TRBD1 matching over 7 bases. From germline, CDR1 is SEHNR and CDR2 FQNEAQ (reference sequence). The CDR3 consists of 13 residues. Trimming took 2 bases from V and 7 from J; bases not matched to a gene: 1. CDR3 in amino acids: CASSLWDSEKLFF. CDR3 sequence (DNA): TGTGCCAGCAGCTTATGGGACAGTGAAAAACTGTTTTTT.

The chain couples TRBV28 to TRBJ2-7; D possibly corresponds to TRBD2 (7 bases). Looked up from germline, CDR1 is MDHEN and CDR2 is SYDVKM. The CDR3 totals 18 residues. Trimming left V 3 bases short and J 0 bases short, with 21 bases between. The CDR3 spells CASSLIEWGGHNSYEQYF. The CDR3 bases are TGTGCCAGCAGTTTGATCGAGTGGGGGGGCCACAACTCCTACGAGCAGTACTTC.

This chain uses TRBV19 with TRBJ1-5, with D maybe TRBD1 (5 bases). The CDR3 extends over 17 amino acids. V was pared by 3 bases and J by 2 bases, with 17 bases between. The V gene's germline CDR1 is LNHDA and CDR2 SQIVND (reference sequence). The CDR3 DNA reads TGTGCCAGTAGTATGACGGGGAGGGGAAGAGGCAATCAGCCCCAGCATTTT. Translated, it gives CASSMTGRGRGNQPQHF.

The V call is TRBV7-8, the J call TRBJ1-5, with no clear D. Looked up from germline, CDR1 is SGHVS and CDR2 is FQNEAQ. The CDR3 extends over 14 amino acids. V lost 7 bases, J lost 4 bases, and 14 bases lay in between. The CDR3 region is CASTRRRANQPQHF. DNA for the CDR3: TGTGCCAGCACCCGAAGGCGGGCAAATCAGCCCCAGCATTTT.

The chain combines TRBV10-3 with TRBJ1-2; the D gene is possibly TRBD1 (6 bases). V was cut by 5 bases and J by 4 bases, with 14 bases left in between. Germline V gene lookup returns CDR1 ENHRY and CDR2 SYGVKD. There are 14 residues in the CDR3. The CDR3 sequence is CAISRTEKRYGYTF. For the CDR3, the DNA is TGTGCCATCAGTCGGACAGAAAAACGCTATGGCTACACCTTC.

This chain links TRBV18 with TRBJ2-5, with D possibly matching TRBD1 (6 bases). V was trimmed by 1 base and J by 2 bases, leaving 14 bases between them. The CDR3 runs to 16 residues. CDR1 and CDR2 from the germline V gene are KGHSH and LQKENI. The CDR3 here is CASSPLQGPWQETQYF. CDR3 bases: TGTGCCAGCTCACCACTTCAGGGGCCTTGGCAAGAGACCCAGTACTTC.

The chain couples TRBV7-2 to TRBJ2-7; 7 nucleotides line up with TRBD2. Trimming at V came to 1 base and at J to 0 bases, leaving 0 bases not matched to a gene. Germline-derived CDR1 and CDR2 are SGHTA and FQGNSA. The CDR3 totals 14 residues. CDR3 region: CASSLGDYSYEQYF. Written as DNA, the CDR3 is TGTGCCAGCAGCTTAGGGGACTACTCCTACGAGCAGTACTTC.

The chain uses TRBV15 and TRBJ2-3; 11 nucleotides align to TRBD2. J lost 4 bases, V lost 3 bases, and 6 bases had no gene match. Looked up from germline, CDR1 is LNHNV and CDR2 is YYDKDF (reference sequence). CDR3 size: 16 residues. CDR3 protein: CATSSLTSGASDTQYF. CDR3 coding DNA: TGTGCCACCAGCAGTTTGACTAGCGGGGCATCAGATACGCAGTATTTT.

This rearrangement joins TRBV7-2 to TRBJ2-7; D gene ambiguous. CDR1 and CDR2 from the germline V gene are SGHTA and FQGNSA. V lost 2 bases to trimming and J lost 1 base, with 6 bases between them. The CDR3 extends over 13 amino acids. CDR3 protein: CASSLQYSYEQYF. The CDR3 DNA follows: TGTGCCAGCAGCTTACAGTATTCCTACGAGCAGTACTTC.

The V gene is TRBV2, the J gene TRBJ2-5, with 8 bases aligning to TRBD1. This CDR3 comprises 13 residues. The germline gives CDR1 SNHLY, CDR2 FYNNEI. Trimming cost V 4 bases and J 5 bases; bases outside gene matches: 3. DNA for the CDR3: TGTGCCAGCAGTGGACAGGGGAAGGAGACCCAGTACTTC. Protein sequence: CASSGQGKETQYF.

V and J are TRBV12-1 and TRBJ1-3; TRBD1 is taken as the D call from the table, unchecked against the DNA. TRBV12-1 is tagged as a pseudogene. The CDR3 spans 16 residues. The CDR3 loop reads CASTGQGGPSGNTIYF. As DNA, the CDR3 is TGTGCCAGCACAGGACAGGGAGGCCCCTCTGGAAACACCATATATTTT.

Written as DNA, the CDR3 is TGTGCCAGCAGTATCGAATCAGGCTATAGCAATCAGCCCCAGCATTTT. It encodes CASSIESGYSNQPQHF. The rearrangement joins TRBV2 to TRBJ1-5, with D hard to call. Germline CDR1 SNHLY, CDR2 FYNNEI. The length of the CDR3 is 16 residues. The V and J ends lost 5 bases and 0 bases respectively, with 14 bases between them.

This chain's CDR3 is CASSLESGANVLTF. As DNA, the CDR3 is TGTGCCAGCAGCTTGGAGTCCGGGGCCAACGTCCTGACTTTC. This chain joins TRBV7-8 and TRBJ2-6, with unresolved D. The germline V and J ends were trimmed by 3 bases and 4 bases, with 7 bases remaining between them. In germline, CDR1 is SGHVS, CDR2 FQNEAQ. The CDR3 loop spans 14 amino acids.

CDR3 loop: CASSLVGAVGNTIYF. CDR3 DNA: TGTGCCAGCAGCTTAGTAGGGGCAGTAGGAAACACCATATATTTT. The J gene is TRBJ1-3, the V gene TRBV7-8; possible D gene TRBD1, 5 bases. V shed 1 base and J shed 4 bases, with 11 bases lying between them. CDR3 length: 15 residues. Germline V gives CDR1 SGHVS, CDR2 FQNEAQ.

This clone has more than one count but fewer than ten. V gene TRBV29-1 combines with J gene TRBJ1-5; D may be TRBD1 (5 bases). Germline V lookup: CDR1 SQVTM, CDR2 ANQGSEA. CDR3 size: 13 residues. Between the trimmed V and J ends, which lost 4 bases and 7 bases, there was a span of 14 bases. Here the CDR3 DNA reads TGCAGCGTTGGTAGACAGTCAGGACAGCCCCAGCATTTT. The encoded protein is CSVGRQSGQPQHF.

This clone showed up just once. The chain links TRBV30 to TRBJ2-1, with D possibly matching TRBD2 (6 bases). The CDR3 runs 13 residues. Per germline, CDR1 GTSNPN and CDR2 SVGIG (reference sequence). Trimming removed 4 bases from V and 6 bases from J, with 13 bases in between. DNA of the CDR3: TGTGCCTGGACCGCGGGGCTGAGCAATGAGCAGTTCTTC. Translation gives CAWTAGLSNEQFF.

This clone was seen ten or more times. This chain links TRBV9 with TRBJ1-2, with D perhaps matching TRBD1 (5 bases). The CDR3 totals 14 residues. V was clipped by 0 bases and J by 7 bases, with 13 bases between them. The germline V gene has CDR1 SGDLS and CDR2 YYNGEE. CDR3 residues: CASSVAGQGGGYTF. The CDR3 bases are TGTGCCAGCAGCGTAGCTGGGCAGGGAGGTGGCTACACCTTC.

CDR3 sequence (DNA): TGTGCCACCAGCAGACGGCACCCCAGGGACAGGGCGTGGAATGAGCAGTTCTTC. It specifies CATSRRHPRDRAWNEQFF. The V call is TRBV15, the J call TRBJ2-1; 9 bases are a match to TRBD1. CDR1 LNHNV and CDR2 YYDKDF come from the germline V gene (reference sequence). V was pared by 2 bases and J by 7 bases, with 15 bases of the junction left unmatched. The CDR3 length is 18 residues.

The chain carries TRBV6-1 and TRBJ1-1, with D unclear. Germline assignment: CDR1 MNHNS and CDR2 SASEGT. The CDR3 is 18 amino acids. V lost 0 bases, J lost 3 bases, and 20 bases lay in between. As DNA, the CDR3 is TGTGCCAGCAGTGAAGCGAAGGGAACCAGAATCGGGGACACTGAAGCTTTCTTT. Its protein is CASSEAKGTRIGDTEAFF.

The V and J genes are TRBV18 and TRBJ1-1; TRBD1 agrees at 8 bases. Germline assignment: CDR1 KGHSH and CDR2 LQKENI. There are 15 residues in the CDR3. With V trimmed by 6 bases and J by 1 base, 7 bases remained unmatched. The CDR3 protein is CASSLQGVTNTEAFF. The CDR3 region has the DNA TGTGCCAGCTCCCTACAGGGGGTGACGAACACTGAAGCTTTCTTT.

This clone was counted once. The chain couples TRBV18 to TRBJ2-1; 9 bases are a match to TRBD2. The CDR3 covers 15 residues. CDR1 and CDR2 from the germline V gene are KGHSH and LQKENI. The ends lost 4 bases at V and 8 bases at J; junction bases unmatched: 9. The CDR3 sequence: CASSLMTSGVDEQFF. The CDR3 DNA follows: TGTGCCAGCTCACTGATGACTAGCGGAGTCGATGAGCAGTTCTTC.

V is TRBV4-1 and J is TRBJ1-1; TRBD1 matches at 9 bases. CDR1 is MGHRA and CDR2 is YSYEKL in the germline V gene. Trimming cost V 4 bases and J 4 bases; bases outside gene matches: 4. The CDR3 sequence is 14 residues long. Here the CDR3 DNA reads TGCGCCAGCAGCCTGGACAGGGGAGGCACTGAAGCTTTCTTT. This sequence encodes CASSLDRGGTEAFF.